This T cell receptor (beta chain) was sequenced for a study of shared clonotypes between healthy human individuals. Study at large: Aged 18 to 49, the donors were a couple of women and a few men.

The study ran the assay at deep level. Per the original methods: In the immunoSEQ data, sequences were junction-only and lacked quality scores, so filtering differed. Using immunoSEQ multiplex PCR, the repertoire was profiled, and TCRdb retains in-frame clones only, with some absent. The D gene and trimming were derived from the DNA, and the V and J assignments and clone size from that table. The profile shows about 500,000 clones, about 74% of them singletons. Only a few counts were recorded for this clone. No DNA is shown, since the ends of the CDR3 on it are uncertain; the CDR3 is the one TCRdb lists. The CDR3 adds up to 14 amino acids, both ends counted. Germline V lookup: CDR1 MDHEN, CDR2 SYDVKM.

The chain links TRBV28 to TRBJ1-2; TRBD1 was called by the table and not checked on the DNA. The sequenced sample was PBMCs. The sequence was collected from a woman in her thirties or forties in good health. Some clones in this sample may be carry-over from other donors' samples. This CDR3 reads CASSFGPGEFGYTF.